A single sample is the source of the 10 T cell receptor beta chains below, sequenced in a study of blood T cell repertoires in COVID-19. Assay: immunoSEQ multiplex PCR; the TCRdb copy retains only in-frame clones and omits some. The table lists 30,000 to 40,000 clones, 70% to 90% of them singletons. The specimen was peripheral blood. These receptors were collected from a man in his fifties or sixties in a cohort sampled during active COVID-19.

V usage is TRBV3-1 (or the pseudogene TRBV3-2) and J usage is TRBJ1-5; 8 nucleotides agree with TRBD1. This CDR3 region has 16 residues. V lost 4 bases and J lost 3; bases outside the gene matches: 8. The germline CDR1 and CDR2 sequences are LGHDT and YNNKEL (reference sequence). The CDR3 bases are TGTGCCAGCAGCCCAGGACAGGGTATGACCAATCAGCCCCAGCATTTT. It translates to CASSPGQGMTNQPQHF.

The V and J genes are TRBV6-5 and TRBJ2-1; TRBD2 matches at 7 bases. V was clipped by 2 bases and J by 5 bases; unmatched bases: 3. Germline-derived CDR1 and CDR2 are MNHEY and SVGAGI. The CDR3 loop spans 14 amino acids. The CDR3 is CASSYASGNNEQFF. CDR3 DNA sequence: TGTGCCAGCAGTTACGCTAGCGGAAACAATGAGCAGTTCTTC.

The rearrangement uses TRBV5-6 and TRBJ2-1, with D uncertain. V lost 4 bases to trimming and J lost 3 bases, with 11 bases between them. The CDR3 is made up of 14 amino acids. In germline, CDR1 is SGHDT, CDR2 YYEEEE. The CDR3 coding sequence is TGTGCCAGCAGCCGTCAGTTTTTCTACAATGAGCAGTTCTTC. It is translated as CASSRQFFYNEQFF. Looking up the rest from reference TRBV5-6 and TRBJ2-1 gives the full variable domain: DAGVTQSPTHLIKTRGQQVTLRCSPKSGHDTVSWYQQALGQGPQFIFQYYEEEERQRGNFPDRFSGHQFPNYSSELNVNALLLGDSALYLCASSRQFFYNEQFFGPGTRLTVL.

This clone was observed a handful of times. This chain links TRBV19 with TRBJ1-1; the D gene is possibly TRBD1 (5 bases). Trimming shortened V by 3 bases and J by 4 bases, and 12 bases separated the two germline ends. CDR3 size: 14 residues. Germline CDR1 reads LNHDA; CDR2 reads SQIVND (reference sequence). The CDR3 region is CASSIDRGITEAFF. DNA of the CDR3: TGTGCCAGTAGTATCGACCGGGGGATCACTGAAGCTTTCTTT.

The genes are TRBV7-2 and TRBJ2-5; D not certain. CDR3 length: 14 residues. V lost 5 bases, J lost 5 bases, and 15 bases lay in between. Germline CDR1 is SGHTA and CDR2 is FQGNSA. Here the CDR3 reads CASSLSNPWETQYF. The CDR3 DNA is TGTGCCAGCAGCCTAAGTAATCCCTGGGAGACCCAGTACTTC.

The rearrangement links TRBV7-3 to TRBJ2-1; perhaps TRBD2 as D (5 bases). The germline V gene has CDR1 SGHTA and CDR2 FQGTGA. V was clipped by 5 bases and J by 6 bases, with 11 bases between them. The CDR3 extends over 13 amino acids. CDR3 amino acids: CASSLRGSNEQFF. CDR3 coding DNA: TGTGCCAGCAGCCTGCGAGGGAGCAATGAGCAGTTCTTC.

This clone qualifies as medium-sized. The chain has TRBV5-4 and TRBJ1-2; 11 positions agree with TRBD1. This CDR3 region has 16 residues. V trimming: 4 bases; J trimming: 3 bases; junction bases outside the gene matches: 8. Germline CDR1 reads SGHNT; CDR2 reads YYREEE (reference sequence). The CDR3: CASSPSPDRGHYGYTF. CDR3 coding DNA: TGTGCCAGCAGCCCCTCCCCGGACAGGGGGCACTATGGCTACACCTTC.

In nucleotides, the CDR3 is TGTGCCAGCAGTTACAGCGCGGGAGCGGTGTGGGAGCAGTACTTC. Its protein product is CASSYSAGAVWEQYF. V and J are TRBV6-5 and TRBJ2-7, with 7 positions matching TRBD2. The CDR3 spans 15 residues. The V gene's germline CDR1 is MNHEY and CDR2 SVGAGI. V lost 2 bases to trimming and J lost 7 bases; unmatched junction nucleotides: 11.

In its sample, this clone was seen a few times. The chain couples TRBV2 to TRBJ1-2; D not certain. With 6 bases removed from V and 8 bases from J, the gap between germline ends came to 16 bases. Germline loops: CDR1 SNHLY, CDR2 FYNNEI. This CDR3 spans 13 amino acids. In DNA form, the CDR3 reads TGTGCCAGCAGCCTCACGGGCGGGAGCGGCTACACCTTC. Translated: CASSLTGGSGYTF.

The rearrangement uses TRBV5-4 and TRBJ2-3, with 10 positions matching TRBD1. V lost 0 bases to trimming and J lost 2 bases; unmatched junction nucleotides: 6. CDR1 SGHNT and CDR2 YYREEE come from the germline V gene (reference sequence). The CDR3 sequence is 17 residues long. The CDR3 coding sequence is TGTGCCAGCAGCTTGGCCGGACAGGGGGTCCTCACAGATACGCAGTATTTT. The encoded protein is CASSLAGQGVLTDTQYF.